Included here is one TCR beta chain sequence, with context. Clones were read by immunoSEQ multiplex PCR, and TCRdb kept only the in-frame ones, dropping some. The sample lists fewer than 350,000 clones; approximately 89% were seen once. This specimen comes from a study of blood T cell repertoires in COVID-19. V shed 4 bases, J shed 4 bases, and the junction held 5 bases outside the gene matches. CDR1 and CDR2 from the germline V gene are SGHDN and FVKESK. The CDR3 consists of 14 residues. The chain combines TRBV14 with TRBJ1-2; TRBD1 matches at 8 bases. Sequenced: peripheral blood. The sequence was obtained from a woman aged 55-69 years with COVID-19, enrolled during active disease. In DNA form, the CDR3 reads TGTGCCAGCAGCCGACCAGGGGGCTTCTATGGCTACACCTTC. It yields the protein CASSRPGGFYGYTF.